The subject of this entry is one T cell receptor (beta chain). TCRdb itself ran the RT-PCR reads through MiXCR, one entry per CDR3 protein. The sample lists about 480,000 distinct CDR3 sequences; 10% to 15% were seen once. Germline CDR1 reads SGDLS; CDR2 reads YYNGEE. V was clipped by 0 bases and J by 9 bases; unmatched bases: 6. This CDR3 contains 15 residues. This sample is part of a study of response to subunit inactivated influenza vaccine. The TCR sequence derives from a man aged 50 to 60 who received an inactivated influenza vaccine. Sequenced material: PBMCs from blood, taken about 6 weeks after vaccination. The chain recombines TRBV9 with TRBJ2-1, with TRBD2 identical over 10 bases. The CDR3 sequence is CASSVVSGGAFEQFF. The CDR3 DNA reads as TGTGCCAGCAGCGTAGTAAGCGGGGGGGCCTTTGAGCAGTTCTTC.